This TCR beta chain was documented in a study of CD8+CD57+ T cells in acquired aplastic anemia. Study background: The study obtained an average of approximately 2.9 ug of DNA from sorted CD4+ and CD8+ cells. Notes on the study in general: In common between the patients and the controls were some 28 CD8+ CDR3 sequences.

CDR3 and TCR beta VDJ profiling relied on a genomic DNA template. One entry per CDR3 protein, called by TCRdb with MiXCR from the reads. The table has just over 450,000 distinct CDR3 sequences, more than 25% seen once. It was patients with CD8+CD57+ cell expansion by flow cytometry who were chosen for sequencing. Blood samples were obtained from patients who had received no prior therapy. A remark on this clonotype: Antigen specificity is unknown.

The source is a human donor with aplastic anemia. Sequencing was performed on sorted CD4+, CD8+, or CD8+CD57+ T cells (not recorded which) from PBMCs.

The CDR3 DNA follows: TGCGCCAGCAGTGTACAGGGTGGCGGCACTGAAGCTTTCTTT. Translation: CASSVQGGGTEAFF. The chain uses TRBV10-2 and TRBJ1-1, with D possibly being TRBD1 (6 bases). The V gene's germline CDR1 is WSHSY and CDR2 SAAADI. Trimming stripped 4 bases from V and 4 bases from J, with 13 bases between. The CDR3 sequence is 14 residues long.